This T cell receptor (beta chain) is drawn from a study of blood T cell repertoires in COVID-19. Study-wide context: Researchers got acute and convalescent COVID-19 samples from the United States, Italy and Spain. Nucleic acid was either cDNA or gDNA, and it came from T cells, B-cell-depleted T cells, or PBMCs.

In the original workflow: Nucleated cell number was recorded as an estimate derived from reference gene primer amplification. Clones were read by immunoSEQ multiplex PCR, and TCRdb kept only the in-frame ones, dropping some. V, J and clone size reflect that table, while D and trimming were determined from the DNA. The repertoire holds about 210,000 clones, around 91% seen once, with 4% to 5.5% in the top ten. Trimming cost V 7 bases and J 0 bases; bases outside gene matches: 17. There are 18 residues in the CDR3. Germline V gene data show CDR1 as SGHAT and CDR2 as FQNNGV. Material for sequencing was peripheral blood. The chain is built from TRBV11-2 and TRBJ1-1; TRBD1 agrees at 7 bases. This sequence was found in a woman aged 40 to 50 with acute or convalescent COVID-19. The CDR3 DNA reads TGTGCCAGCAACAAAAGCCCCTGGGACAGCCTTATGAACACTGAAGCTTTCTTT. Protein sequence: CASNKSPWDSLMNTEAFF.